The rows below give T cell receptor beta chains drawn from one sample of a study of shared clonotypes between healthy human individuals. TCRdb's table, derived via immunoSEQ multiplex PCR, lists solely in-frame clones and lacks some. The profile shows approximately 500,000 clones, 90% to 97% of them singletons. Material for sequencing was naive CD4+ T cells sorted from blood. The receptor source for this set is a woman aged 25 to 39 in good health. Both conserved end residues are part of each CDR3. The D gene is left open where the match is weak. The size of a clone is reported for some rows only, either as once, few or many, or as a class for expanded clones.

J: TRBJ2-7; D: TRBD2; size: NA; V: TRBV5-4; CDR3: CAPGRAGSYEQYF; DNA: TGTGCCCCCGGGCGAGCGGGATCCTACGAGCAGTACTTC
J: TRBJ2-7; D: TRBD2; size: NA; V: TRBV11-2; CDR3: CASSLQRDAYEQYF; DNA: TGTGCCAGCAGCTTACAGCGGGATGCCTACGAGCAGTACTTC
J: TRBJ1-5; D: NA; size: NA; V: TRBV19; CDR3: CASSGGKGYSNQPQHF; DNA: TGTGCCAGTAGTGGAGGGAAGGGCTATAGCAATCAGCCCCAGCATTTT
J: TRBJ2-2; D: NA; size: NA; V: TRBV7-9; CDR3: CASSTRASTTGELFF; DNA: TGTGCCAGCAGCACCCGGGCCTCAACAACCGGGGAGCTGTTTTTT
J: TRBJ2-1; D: NA; size: NA; V: TRBV15; CDR3: CATRRGSSNEQFF; DNA: TGTGCCACCAGGCGGGGATCCTCGAATGAGCAGTTCTTC
J: TRBJ2-3; D: TRBD2; size: NA; V: TRBV7-9; CDR3: CASSERELADTQYF; DNA: TGTGCCAGCAGCGAGCGGGAGCTCGCAGATACGCAGTATTTT
J: TRBJ2-6; D: NA; size: NA; V: TRBV27; CDR3: CASTHSGANVLTF; DNA: TGTGCCAGCACCCACTCTGGGGCCAACGTCCTGACTTTC
J: TRBJ1-6; D: NA; size: NA; V: TRBV5-4; CDR3: CASSSRSMSAAYNSPLHF; DNA: TGTGCCAGCAGCTCCCGGTCTATGTCGGCAGCTTATAATTCACCCCTCCACTTT
J: TRBJ2-2; D: NA; size: once; V: TRBV4-1; CDR3: CASSQASGLNTGELFF; DNA: TGCGCCAGCAGCCAAGCCTCGGGACTTAACACCGGGGAGCTGTTTTTT
J: TRBJ2-7; D: TRBD2; size: NA; V: TRBV11-2; CDR3: CASSWGTSGNSLYEQYF; DNA: TGTGCCAGCAGCTGGGGGACTAGCGGGAATTCCCTTTACGAGCAGTACTTC
J: TRBJ2-3; D: NA; size: once; V: TRBV5-4; CDR3: CASSADLGGVGTDTQYF; DNA: TGTGCCAGCAGCGCCGACCTGGGGGGCGTCGGCACAGATACGCAGTATTTT
J: TRBJ2-1; D: TRBD2; size: NA; V: TRBV7-9; CDR3: CASSFLTSGNNEQFF; DNA: TGTGCCAGCAGCTTTTTAACTAGCGGAAACAATGAGCAGTTCTTC
J: TRBJ2-3; D: TRBD2; size: NA; V: TRBV6-4; CDR3: CASRRRAGFGTDTQYF; DNA: TGTGCCAGCCGTCGACGAGCGGGATTCGGCACAGATACGCAGTATTTT
J: TRBJ2-4; D: NA; size: once; V: TRBV18; CDR3: CASSAGSKNIQYF; DNA: TGTGCCAGCTCAGCGGGATCCAAAAACATTCAGTACTTC
J: TRBJ1-2; D: NA; size: NA; V: TRBV6-5; CDR3: CASSRETGVYTF; DNA: TGTGCCAGCAGCCGAGAGACAGGAGTCTACACCTTC
J: TRBJ1-2; D: TRBD1; size: NA; V: TRBV29-1; CDR3: CSVAGDRVDGYTF; DNA: TGCAGCGTTGCGGGGGACAGGGTCGATGGCTACACCTTC
J: TRBJ2-1; D: TRBD2; size: NA; V: TRBV5-1; CDR3: CASSGLAGGVNEQFF; DNA: TGCGCCAGCAGCGGATTAGCGGGAGGAGTCAATGAGCAGTTCTTC
J: TRBJ2-1; D: NA; size: NA; V: TRBV7-8; CDR3: CASSYETGYNEQFF; DNA: TGTGCCAGCAGCTACGAGACAGGATACAATGAGCAGTTCTTC
J: TRBJ1-2; D: NA; size: NA; V: TRBV28; CDR3: CASRRRTGVRANYGYTF; DNA: TGTGCCAGCAGACGGAGAACAGGAGTAAGAGCTAACTATGGCTACACCTTC
J: TRBJ2-5; D: NA; size: NA; V: TRBV7-7; CDR3: CASSLQMLETQYF; DNA: TGTGCCAGCAGCCTACAGATGTTGGAGACCCAGTACTTC
J: TRBJ1-5; D: NA; size: NA; V: TRBV29-1; CDR3: CSAGISLYSNQPQHF; DNA: TGCAGCGCAGGGATTTCTTTATATAGCAATCAGCCCCAGCATTTT
J: TRBJ2-7; D: NA; size: NA; V: TRBV5-1; CDR3: CASSLAGTGTYEQYF; DNA: TGCGCCAGCAGCTTGGCCGGGACTGGAACCTACGAGCAGTACTTC
J: TRBJ1-2; D: NA; size: NA; V: TRBV6-1; CDR3: CASSGRRFLNYGYTF; DNA: TGTGCCAGCAGTGGCAGGAGGTTTCTTAACTATGGCTACACCTTC
J: TRBJ2-5; D: NA; size: NA; V: TRBV28; CDR3: CASSFPRLGGETQYF; DNA: TGTGCCAGCAGTTTTCCTCGCCTAGGTGGAGAGACCCAGTACTTC
J: TRBJ1-2; D: NA; size: NA; V: TRBV6-5; CDR3: CASSPGTGRGYTF; DNA: TGTGCCAGCAGCCCGGGGACCGGAAGAGGCTACACCTTC
J: TRBJ2-7; D: NA; size: NA; V: TRBV5-1; CDR3: CASSLVQGYEQYF; DNA: TGCGCCAGCAGCTTGGTCCAGGGGTACGAGCAGTACTTC
J: TRBJ1-1; D: NA; size: NA; V: TRBV28; CDR3: CASTRDGRLLMNTEAFF; DNA: TGTGCCAGCACCCGAGACGGACGACTCCTCATGAACACTGAAGCTTTCTTT
J: TRBJ2-2; D: NA; size: NA; V: TRBV15; CDR3: CATSRDLSPTRELFF; DNA: TGTGCCACCAGCAGAGATTTATCTCCGACCCGGGAGCTGTTTTTT
J: TRBJ1-1; D: NA; size: few; V: TRBV27; CDR3: CASRPRFDTEAFF; DNA: TGTGCCAGCAGGCCCAGGTTTGACACTGAAGCTTTCTTT
J: TRBJ2-7; D: NA; size: NA; V: TRBV28; CDR3: CASSNVREQYF; DNA: TGTGCCAGCAGTAACGTGAGGGAGCAGTACTTC
J: TRBJ2-7; D: NA; size: NA; V: TRBV28; CDR3: CASSHSGRTYYEQYF; DNA: TGTGCCAGCAGTCATAGCGGTCGGACCTATTACGAGCAGTACTTC
J: TRBJ2-7; D: NA; size: NA; V: TRBV5-1; CDR3: CASSLDATRLSYEQYF; DNA: TGCGCCAGCAGCTTGGATGCGACTAGACTATCCTACGAGCAGTACTTC
J: TRBJ2-7; D: NA; size: once; V: TRBV7-9; CDR3: CASTEEAYEQYF; DNA: TGTGCCAGCACCGAAGAGGCCTACGAGCAGTACTTC
J: TRBJ1-4; D: NA; size: once; V: TRBV4-1; CDR3: CASSQDAGRREKLFF; DNA: TGCGCCAGCAGCCAAGATGCGGGGAGGAGGGAAAAACTGTTTTTT
J: TRBJ1-2; D: NA; size: NA; V: TRBV5-6; CDR3: CASSLGRWSLGYTF; DNA: TGTGCCAGCAGCTTGGGTCGATGGTCGTTGGGCTACACCTTC
J: TRBJ2-5; D: NA; size: NA; V: TRBV7-9; CDR3: CASSLASRKETQYF; DNA: TGTGCCAGCAGCTTAGCGTCTCGAAAAGAGACCCAGTACTTC
J: TRBJ2-3; D: TRBD2; size: NA; V: TRBV19; CDR3: CASSLRLATSTDTQYF; DNA: TGTGCCAGTAGTTTACGACTAGCGACTAGCACAGATACGCAGTATTTT
J: TRBJ2-7; D: TRBD2; size: NA; V: TRBV11-1; CDR3: CASSGGTMRRQYF; DNA: TGTGCCAGCAGTGGCGGGACTATGCGGCGGCAGTACTTC
J: TRBJ2-7; D: NA; size: NA; V: TRBV5-6; CDR3: CASSLRGGLSYEQYF; DNA: TGTGCCAGCAGCTTACGAGGGGGTCTCTCCTACGAGCAGTACTTC
J: TRBJ2-2; D: TRBD2; size: NA; V: TRBV6-5; CDR3: CASNRGSGNTGELFF; DNA: TGTGCCAGCAATCGCGGGAGCGGCAACACCGGGGAGCTGTTTTTT
J: TRBJ1-5; D: NA; size: NA; V: TRBV7-5; CDR3: CASSLDYQPQHF; DNA: TGTGCCAGCAGCTTAGACTATCAGCCCCAGCATTTT
J: TRBJ1-1; D: NA; size: once; V: TRBV18; CDR3: CASSQEGDTEAFF; DNA: TGTGCCAGCTCACAAGAGGGGGACACTGAAGCTTTCTTT
J: TRBJ1-1; D: NA; size: NA; V: TRBV6-6; CDR3: CASSEAFF; DNA: TGTGCCAGCTCGGAAGCTTTCTTT
J: TRBJ1-5; D: NA; size: NA; V: TRBV5-1; CDR3: CASSLLAGGNQPQHF; DNA: TGCGCCAGCAGCTTGCTGGCCGGGGGCAATCAGCCCCAGCATTTT
J: TRBJ1-2; D: NA; size: NA; V: TRBV6-6; CDR3: CASSYIDRAGYTF; DNA: TGTGCCAGCAGTTACATAGACCGGGCGGGGTACACCTTC
J: TRBJ1-1; D: NA; size: NA; V: TRBV27; CDR3: CASSRRENTEAFF; DNA: TGTGCCAGCAGCCGACGGGAGAACACTGAAGCTTTCTTT
J: TRBJ2-1; D: TRBD2; size: NA; V: TRBV9; CDR3: CASSVLAGGSHLNEQFF; DNA: TGTGCCAGCAGCGTACTAGCGGGAGGGTCCCACCTCAATGAGCAGTTCTTC
J: TRBJ1-2; D: NA; size: NA; V: TRBV13; CDR3: CASSFMADYGYTF; DNA: TGTGCCAGCAGCTTTATGGCCGACTATGGCTACACCTTC